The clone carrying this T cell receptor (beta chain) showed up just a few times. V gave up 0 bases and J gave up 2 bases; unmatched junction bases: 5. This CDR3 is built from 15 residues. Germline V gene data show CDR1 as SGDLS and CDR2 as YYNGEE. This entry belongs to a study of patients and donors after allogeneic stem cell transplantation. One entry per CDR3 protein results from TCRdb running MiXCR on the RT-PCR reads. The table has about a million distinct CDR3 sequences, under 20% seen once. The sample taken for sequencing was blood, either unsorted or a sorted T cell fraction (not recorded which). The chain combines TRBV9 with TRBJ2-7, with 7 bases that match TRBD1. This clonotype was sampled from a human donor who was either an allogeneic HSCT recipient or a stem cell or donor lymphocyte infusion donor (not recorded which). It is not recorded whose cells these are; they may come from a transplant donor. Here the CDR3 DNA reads TGTGCCAGCAGCGTAGCCGCGACAGGGACCTACGAGCAGTACTTC. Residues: CASSVAATGTYEQYF.